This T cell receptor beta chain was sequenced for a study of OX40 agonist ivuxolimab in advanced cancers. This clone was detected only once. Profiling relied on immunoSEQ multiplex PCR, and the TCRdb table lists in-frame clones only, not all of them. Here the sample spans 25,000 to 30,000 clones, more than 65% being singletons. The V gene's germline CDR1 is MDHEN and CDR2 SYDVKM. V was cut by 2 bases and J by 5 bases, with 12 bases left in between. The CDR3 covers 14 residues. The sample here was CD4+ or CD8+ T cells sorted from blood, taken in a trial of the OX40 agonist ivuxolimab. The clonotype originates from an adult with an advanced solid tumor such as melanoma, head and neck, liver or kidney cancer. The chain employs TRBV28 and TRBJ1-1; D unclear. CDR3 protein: CASSLRLMRTEAFF. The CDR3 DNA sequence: TGTGCCAGCAGTTTACGGTTGATGCGTACTGAAGCTTTCTTT.